These 15 T cell receptor beta chains were sequenced from one sample in a study of OX40 agonist ivuxolimab in advanced cancers. Here immunoSEQ multiplex PCR was the method, and the copy in TCRdb shows in-frame clones only, minus some. Counted here are about 26,000 clones, under 90% occurring once; the ten biggest clones make up approximately 12%. Sequencing used CD4+ or CD8+ T cells sorted from blood, obtained in a trial of the OX40 agonist ivuxolimab. All receptors derive from an adult with an advanced solid tumor such as melanoma, head and neck, liver or kidney cancer.

This chain uses TRBV27 with TRBJ2-7; TRBD1 is a possible D gene (6 bases). CDR3 length equals 12 residues. Trimming left V 5 bases short and J 4 bases short, with 9 bases between. Germline V gene lookup returns CDR1 MNHEY and CDR2 SMNVEV (reference sequence). DNA for the CDR3: TGTGCCAGCAGTACGGACAGTTACGAGCAGTACTTC. It yields the protein CASSTDSYEQYF.

The chain uses TRBV7-9 and TRBJ1-5, with D unclear. The CDR3 sequence is 15 residues long. Trimming removed 1 base at V and 0 bases at J, with 7 bases between. Germline V gene lookup returns CDR1 SEHNR and CDR2 FQNEAQ (reference sequence). CDR3 amino acids: CASSLGLYSNQPQHF. The CDR3 DNA reads as TGTGCCAGCAGCTTAGGCCTTTATAGCAATCAGCCCCAGCATTTT.

The V call is TRBV7-6, the J call TRBJ2-3; D not certain. This CDR3 is 14 amino acids long. Germline values: CDR1 SGHVS, CDR2 FNYEAQ. Trimming left V 4 bases short and J 1 base short, with 9 bases between. The CDR3 protein is CASSSEWGTDTQYF. In nucleotides, the CDR3 is TGTGCCAGCAGCTCCGAGTGGGGCACAGATACGCAGTATTTT.

The chain joins TRBV5-4 to TRBJ2-1; a weak D match, TRBD2 (6 bases). Looked up from germline, CDR1 is SGHNT and CDR2 is YYREEE (reference sequence). V lost 0 bases to trimming and J lost 3 bases, with 13 bases between them. The length of the CDR3 is 16 residues. The CDR3 loop is CASSLAGGGYYNEQFF. The CDR3 nucleotides read TGTGCCAGCAGCTTGGCCGGGGGAGGCTACTACAATGAGCAGTTCTTC. The full variable domain, its missing parts supplied by reference TRBV5-4 and TRBJ2-1, is ETGVTQSPTHLIKTRGQQVTLRCSSQSGHNTVSWYQQALGQGPQFIFQYYREEENGRGNFPPRFSGLQFPNYSSELNVNALELDDSALYLCASSLAGGGYYNEQFFGPGTRLTVL.

V usage is TRBV11-2 and J usage is TRBJ2-7, with TRBD1 identical over 7 bases. The J segment lost 6 bases and the V segment lost 5 bases, leaving 4 bases of the junction unmatched. The CDR3 sequence is 12 residues long. Germline assignment: CDR1 SGHAT and CDR2 FQNNGV. The CDR3 DNA reads TGTGCCAGCAGCCCGACAGGGACCGAGCAGTACTTC. As protein: CASSPTGTEQYF.

This rearrangement joins TRBV11-1 to TRBJ1-2, with D unclear. The ends were cut back, 4 bases at V and 4 bases at J, with 10 bases in the middle. CDR1 SGHAT and CDR2 FQDESV come from the germline V gene (reference sequence). CDR3 length: 13 residues. The CDR3 DNA reads TGTGCCAGCAGCTCCGGCGTGCTCTATGGCTACACCTTC. Translating gives CASSSGVLYGYTF.

This chain uses TRBV9 with TRBJ2-5; 11 bases agree with TRBD1. The J call may be incorrect, as the DNA end agrees better with TRBJ2-7. The CDR3 contains 13 residues. The V gene's germline CDR1 is SGDLS and CDR2 YYNGEE. The CDR3 here is CASSVGQGDEQYF. CDR3 DNA: TGTGCCAGCAGCGTGGGACAGGGGGACGAGCAGTACTTC.

The chain joins TRBV29-1 to TRBJ2-6; TRBD1 matches 11 bases. Germline V CDR1 and CDR2: SQVTM, ANQGSEA. The CDR3 length is 18 residues. Losses at the gene ends were 3 bases for V and 3 bases for J; bases not matched to a gene: 10. CDR3 residues: CSVEVPDRGHFGANVLTF. DNA of the CDR3: TGCAGCGTTGAGGTACCGGACAGGGGGCACTTTGGGGCCAACGTCCTGACTTTC.

V usage is TRBV6-1 and J usage is TRBJ1-1; D gene uncertain. CDR1 and CDR2 from the germline V gene are MNHNS and SASEGT. The CDR3 is 13 amino acids. Deletions cut 2 bases from V and 4 bases from J, with 8 bases between. The CDR3 protein is CASSESTATEAFF. CDR3 coding DNA: TGTGCCAGCAGTGAATCCACAGCCACTGAAGCTTTCTTT.

The chain is built from TRBV18 and TRBJ1-2, with TRBD1 identical over 7 bases. After removal of 6 bases from V and 1 base from J, the junction contained 14 bases not matched to a gene. The CDR3 sequence is 17 residues long. Germline V gene data show CDR1 as KGHSH and CDR2 as LQKENI. The CDR3 coding sequence is TGTGCCAGCTCCCTACAGGCGGGACAGAACAGTAACTATGGCTACACCTTC. It codes for CASSLQAGQNSNYGYTF. Full variable domain (rest looked up from reference TRBV18 and TRBJ1-2): NAGVMQNPRHLVRRRGQEARLRCSPMKGHSHVYWYRQLPEEGLKFMVYLQKENIIDESGMPKERFSAEFPKEGPSILRIQQVVRGDSAAYFCASSLQAGQNSNYGYTFGSGTRLTVV.

This clone was detected a few times. For the CDR3, the DNA is TGTGCCAGCAGTTTACGAAATTCACCCCTCCACTTT. As protein: CASSLRNSPLHF. The chain uses TRBV6-5 and TRBJ1-6, with D hard to call. The ends were cut back, 4 bases at V and 7 bases at J, with 5 bases in the middle. Germline CDR1 MNHEY, CDR2 SVGAGI. The CDR3 loop spans 12 amino acids.

The chain uses TRBV9 and TRBJ2-2; D is tentatively TRBD1 or TRBD2 (6 bases each). CDR1 SGDLS and CDR2 YYNGEE come from the germline V gene. This CDR3 spans 18 amino acids. V was pared by 3 bases and J by 2 bases, with 20 bases between. The CDR3 sequence is CASSASGGQGTNTGELFF. CDR3 nucleotides: TGTGCCAGCAGCGCCTCCGGGGGCCAGGGTACTAACACCGGGGAGCTGTTTTTT.

This clone has only a few counts. The chain couples TRBV21-1 to TRBJ1-5; the table names TRBD1, a call not compared with the DNA. TRBV21-1 is described as a pseudogene. This CDR3 spans 15 amino acids. DNA for the CDR3: TGTGCCAGCAGCAGGGCAGGATATAGCAATCAGCCCCAGCATTTT. It yields the protein CASSRAGYSNQPQHF.

This clone was observed once. The V and J genes are TRBV7-9 and TRBJ1-2; D is undetermined. Trimming cost V 5 bases and J 8 bases, with 21 bases left between them. CDR3 length: 15 residues. Germline CDR1 is SEHNR and CDR2 is FQNEAQ (reference sequence). DNA for the CDR3: TGTGCCAGCAGCGACCCCTGGGAGGGCCAAGGGGGCTACACCTTC. This sequence encodes CASSDPWEGQGGYTF.

The CDR3 here is CASRIGGGYYNEQFF. The CDR3, as DNA: TGTGCCAGCAGAATCGGAGGGGGCTATTACAATGAGCAGTTCTTC. This sequence joins TRBV11-2 and TRBJ2-1; D may be TRBD1 (7 bases). Germline CDR1 is SGHAT and CDR2 is FQNNGV. The length of the CDR3 is 15 residues. The germline V and J ends were trimmed by 6 bases and 4 bases, with 16 bases remaining between them.